Below are 3 T cell receptor beta chains sequenced from a single sample in a study of cytomegalovirus exposure and HLA in healthy donors. The PCR had 60 Vbeta and 13 Jbeta primers. The table came from immunoSEQ multiplex PCR; TCRdb's copy has only in-frame clones and leaves some out. In the table there are under 45,000 clones, approximately 60% of which are singletons. The sample taken for sequencing was PBMCs. The receptors here all came from a human donor in good health.

J is TRBJ1-1 and V is TRBV5-1, with D tentatively TRBD1 (6 bases). Trimming cost V 5 bases and J 6 bases, with 14 bases left between them. Per germline, CDR1 SGHRS and CDR2 YFSETQ. CDR3 length: 13 residues. The CDR3 sequence is CASRSGTNPEAFF. CDR3 bases: TGCGCCAGCAGAAGCGGGACAAACCCTGAAGCTTTCTTT. The whole variable domain, filled in from reference TRBV5-1 and TRBJ1-1, reads KAGVTQTPRYLIKTRGQQVTLSCSPISGHRSVSWYQQTPGQGLQFLFEYFSETQRNKGNFPGRFSGRQFSNSRSEMNVSTLELGDSALYLCASRSGTNPEAFFGQGTRLTVV.

The sample holds a few counts of this clone. The chain employs TRBV30 and TRBJ1-2; D is undetermined. V lost 0 bases and J 7 bases, leaving 12 bases between the germline ends. Germline CDR1 reads GTSNPN; CDR2 reads SVGIG (reference sequence). The CDR3 extends over 13 amino acids. In DNA form, the CDR3 reads TGTGCCTGGAGTGTTAGCGCCCTCGGTGGCTACACCTTC. Encoded protein: CAWSVSALGGYTF.

J is TRBJ1-1 and V is TRBV27, with TRBD1 matching 7 bases. With 5 bases clipped from V and 5 bases from J, the junction kept 8 bases outside the gene matches. CDR3 length: 14 amino acids. CDR1 and CDR2 from the germline V gene are MNHEY and SMNVEV (reference sequence). The CDR3 here is CASSLSGGGTEAFF. CDR3 coding DNA: TGTGCCAGCAGTCTCTCAGGGGGTGGGACTGAAGCTTTCTTT.